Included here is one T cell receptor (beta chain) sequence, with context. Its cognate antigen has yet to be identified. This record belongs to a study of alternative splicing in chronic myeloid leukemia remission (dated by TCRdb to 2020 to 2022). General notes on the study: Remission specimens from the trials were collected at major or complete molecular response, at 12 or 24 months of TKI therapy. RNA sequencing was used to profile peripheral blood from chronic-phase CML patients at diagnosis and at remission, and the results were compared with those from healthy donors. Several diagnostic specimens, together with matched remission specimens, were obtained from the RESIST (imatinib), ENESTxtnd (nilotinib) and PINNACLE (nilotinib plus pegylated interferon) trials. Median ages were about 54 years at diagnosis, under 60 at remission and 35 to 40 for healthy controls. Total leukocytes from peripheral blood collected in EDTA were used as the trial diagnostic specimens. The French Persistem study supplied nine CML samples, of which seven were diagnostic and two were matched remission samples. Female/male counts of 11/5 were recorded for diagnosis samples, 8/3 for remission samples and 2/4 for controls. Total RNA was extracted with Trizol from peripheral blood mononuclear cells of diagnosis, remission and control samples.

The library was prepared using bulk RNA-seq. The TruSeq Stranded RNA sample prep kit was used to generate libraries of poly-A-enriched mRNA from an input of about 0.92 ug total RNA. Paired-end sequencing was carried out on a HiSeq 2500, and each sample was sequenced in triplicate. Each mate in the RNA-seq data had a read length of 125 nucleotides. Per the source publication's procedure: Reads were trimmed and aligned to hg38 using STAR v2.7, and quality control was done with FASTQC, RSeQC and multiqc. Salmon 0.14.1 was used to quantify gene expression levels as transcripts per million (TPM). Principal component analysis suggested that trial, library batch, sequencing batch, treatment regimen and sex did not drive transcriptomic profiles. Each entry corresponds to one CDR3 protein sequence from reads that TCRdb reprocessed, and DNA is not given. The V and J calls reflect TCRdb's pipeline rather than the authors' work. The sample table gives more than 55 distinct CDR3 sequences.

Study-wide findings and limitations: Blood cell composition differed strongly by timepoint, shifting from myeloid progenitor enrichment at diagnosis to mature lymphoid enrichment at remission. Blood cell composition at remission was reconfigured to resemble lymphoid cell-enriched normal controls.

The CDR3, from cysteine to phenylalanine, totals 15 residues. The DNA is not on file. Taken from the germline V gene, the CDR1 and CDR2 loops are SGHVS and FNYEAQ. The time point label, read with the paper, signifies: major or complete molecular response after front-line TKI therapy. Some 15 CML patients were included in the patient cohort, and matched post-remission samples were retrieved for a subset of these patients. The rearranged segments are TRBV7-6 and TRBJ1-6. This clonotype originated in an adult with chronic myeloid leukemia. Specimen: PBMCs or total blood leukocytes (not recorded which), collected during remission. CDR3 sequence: CASSAGGMGRSPLHF.